A selection of T cell receptor beta chains follows, all from one sample in a study of OX40 agonist ivuxolimab in advanced cancers. This table comes from immunoSEQ multiplex PCR, and its TCRdb copy is limited to in-frame clones, with some not included. The data show about 76,000 clones, 84% seen once. Sequenced material: CD4+ or CD8+ T cells sorted from blood, taken in a trial of the OX40 agonist ivuxolimab. The receptors were gathered from an adult with an advanced solid tumor such as melanoma, head and neck, liver or kidney cancer. Each CDR3 is given with its conserved first and last residue. The D gene is left open where the match is weak. Part of the rows lack a size; the others show once, few, many or a class for expanded clones.

CDR3nt: TGCGCCAGCAGCTTAAGCGGATCTGGAAACACCATATATTTT
CDR3aa: CASSLSGSGNTIYF
abundance: -
j_gene: TRBJ1-3
v_gene: TRBV5-1
d_gene: -

CDR3nt: TGTGCCAGCAGCTTAGTTTTTGGCACTGAAGCTTTCTTT
CDR3aa: CASSLVFGTEAFF
abundance: -
j_gene: TRBJ1-1
v_gene: TRBV7-2
d_gene: -

CDR3nt: TGTGCCAGCAGTTACCCGGGACAGGGGACGAGCTACACCTTC
CDR3aa: CASSYPGQGTSYTF
abundance: -
j_gene: TRBJ1-2
v_gene: TRBV6-6
d_gene: TRBD1

CDR3nt: TGTGCCAGCAGCTCTCTAGCGGAACTTTACAATGAGCAGTTCTTC
CDR3aa: CASSSLAELYNEQFF
abundance: -
j_gene: TRBJ2-1
v_gene: TRBV13
d_gene: TRBD2

CDR3nt: TGTGCCAGCAGCGGAAATACAGGGGGGGGAGAGACCCAGTACTTC
CDR3aa: CASSGNTGGGETQYF
abundance: -
j_gene: TRBJ2-5
v_gene: TRBV7-2
d_gene: -

CDR3nt: TGTGCCAGCAGTGAAGCCCCTTGGACAGGGAGCGATGGCTACACCTTC
CDR3aa: CASSEAPWTGSDGYTF
abundance: -
j_gene: TRBJ1-2
v_gene: TRBV2
d_gene: TRBD1

CDR3nt: TGCGCCAGCAGCCAAGAAATTAACTATGGCTACACCTTC
CDR3aa: CASSQEINYGYTF
abundance: -
j_gene: TRBJ1-2
v_gene: TRBV4-1
d_gene: -

CDR3nt: TGCGCCAGCAGCCCGAGGCCGAACTTTAATTCACCCCTCCACTTT
CDR3aa: CASSPRPNFNSPLHF
abundance: -
j_gene: TRBJ1-6
v_gene: TRBV5-1
d_gene: -

CDR3nt: TGCAGCGGTGGGGGGACAGGGCCCTACGAGCAGTACTTC
CDR3aa: CSGGGTGPYEQYF
abundance: -
j_gene: TRBJ2-7
v_gene: TRBV29-1
d_gene: TRBD1

CDR3nt: TGTGCCAGAAGCCCCTCACGCTCTGGGGCCAACGTCCTGACTTTC
CDR3aa: CARSPSRSGANVLTF
abundance: -
j_gene: TRBJ2-6
v_gene: TRBV5-3
d_gene: -

CDR3nt: TGCGCCAGCAGCTTGGCGGGACAGGGTGGGAATGAGCAGTTCTTC
CDR3aa: CASSLAGQGGNEQFF
abundance: -
j_gene: TRBJ2-1
v_gene: TRBV5-1
d_gene: TRBD1

CDR3nt: TGTGCCAGCAGCCCCCTGACAGGGGGCCTATATGGAAACACCATATATTTT
CDR3aa: CASSPLTGGLYGNTIYF
abundance: few
j_gene: TRBJ1-3
v_gene: TRBV4-2
d_gene: TRBD1

CDR3nt: TGCGCCAGCAGCTCGACAGGGATTAACACTGAAGCTTTCTTT
CDR3aa: CASSSTGINTEAFF
abundance: -
j_gene: TRBJ1-1
v_gene: TRBV5-1
d_gene: TRBD1

CDR3nt: TGTGCCAGCAAGTCTCATGGGGCAGAGGGCACTGAAGCTTTCTTT
CDR3aa: CASKSHGAEGTEAFF
abundance: -
j_gene: TRBJ1-1
v_gene: TRBV9
d_gene: -

CDR3nt: TGTGCCTGGATCCCGGGAAGCTCCTACAATGAGCAGTTCTTC
CDR3aa: CAWIPGSSYNEQFF
abundance: -
j_gene: TRBJ2-1
v_gene: TRBV30
d_gene: -

CDR3nt: TGTGCCAGCAGCCAGGCCGGGACAGGAAGCCAGCCCCAGCATTTT
CDR3aa: CASSQAGTGSQPQHF
abundance: -
j_gene: TRBJ1-5
v_gene: TRBV4-2
d_gene: TRBD1

CDR3nt: TGCAGCGTAGACAGGGGGAACACTGAAGCTTTCTTT
CDR3aa: CSVDRGNTEAFF
abundance: -
j_gene: TRBJ1-1
v_gene: TRBV29-1
d_gene: TRBD1

CDR3nt: TGTGCCAGCAGCTTGGAGGGTCAGAGCACAGATACGCAGTATTTT
CDR3aa: CASSLEGQSTDTQYF
abundance: -
j_gene: TRBJ2-3
v_gene: TRBV5-4
d_gene: -

CDR3nt: TGTGCCAGCAGTTTTGACGGGGGCGGGGAGCTGTTTTTT
CDR3aa: CASSFDGGGELFF
abundance: -
j_gene: TRBJ2-2
v_gene: TRBV6-5
d_gene: -

CDR3nt: TGTGCCAGCAGCGTATTGCCTAGCGGCTCCTACGAGCAGTACTTC
CDR3aa: CASSVLPSGSYEQYF
abundance: -
j_gene: TRBJ2-7
v_gene: TRBV9
d_gene: TRBD2

CDR3nt: TGTGCCAGCAGTCCCCCGGGGGGACGCAAGCAGTTCTTC
CDR3aa: CASSPPGGRKQFF
abundance: -
j_gene: TRBJ2-1
v_gene: TRBV6-5
d_gene: TRBD2

CDR3nt: TGTGCCAGCAGCCCCGAAAATCGGGTCCAGTTCTTC
CDR3aa: CASSPENRVQFF
abundance: -
j_gene: TRBJ2-1
v_gene: TRBV2
d_gene: -

CDR3nt: TGCGCCAGCACCAGATCCGGGACTAGTTTCGATGAGCAGTTCTTC
CDR3aa: CASTRSGTSFDEQFF
abundance: -
j_gene: TRBJ2-1
v_gene: TRBV5-1
d_gene: TRBD2

CDR3nt: TGCAGCGTTGGGGGTAACTATGGCTACACCTTC
CDR3aa: CSVGGNYGYTF
abundance: -
j_gene: TRBJ1-2
v_gene: TRBV29-1
d_gene: -

CDR3nt: TGTGCCAGCAGCTTCCAGGGAAGCTATGGCTACACCTTC
CDR3aa: CASSFQGSYGYTF
abundance: -
j_gene: TRBJ1-2
v_gene: TRBV5-6
d_gene: -

CDR3nt: TGTGCCAGCAGTCCCGAGGGGGGTCCGGGACAGGGACGCGAAAAACTGTTTTTT
CDR3aa: CASSPEGGPGQGREKLFF
abundance: -
j_gene: TRBJ1-4
v_gene: TRBV27
d_gene: TRBD1

CDR3nt: TGTGCCAGCAGCTTGGGGCCTATGAGCTATGAGCAGTTCTTC
CDR3aa: CASSLGPMSYEQFF
abundance: -
j_gene: TRBJ2-1
v_gene: TRBV7-9
d_gene: -

CDR3nt: TGTGCCAGCAGCGGGGGCTTAGGGGATACGCAGTATTTT
CDR3aa: CASSGGLGDTQYF
abundance: -
j_gene: TRBJ2-3
v_gene: TRBV9
d_gene: -

CDR3nt: TGTGCCAGTAGTTATACAGGGGGCGAAGGCTACACCTTC
CDR3aa: CASSYTGGEGYTF
abundance: -
j_gene: TRBJ1-2
v_gene: TRBV19
d_gene: TRBD1

CDR3nt: TGCGCCAGCAGCTTGGGGCAGGGAGGTGAAGCTTTCTTT
CDR3aa: CASSLGQGGEAFF
abundance: -
j_gene: TRBJ1-1
v_gene: TRBV5-1
d_gene: -

CDR3nt: TGTGCCAGCAGCTTTGGTACGAATTCACCCCTCCACTTT
CDR3aa: CASSFGTNSPLHF
abundance: -
j_gene: TRBJ1-6
v_gene: TRBV11-2
d_gene: -

CDR3nt: TGTGCCAGCAGCTTAGAATCTTGGAGTACTGAAGCTTTCTTT
CDR3aa: CASSLESWSTEAFF
abundance: -
j_gene: TRBJ1-1
v_gene: TRBV11-2
d_gene: -

CDR3nt: TGTGCCATCAGTGAGGGACTAGCGGGGAGCACAGATACGCAGTATTTT
CDR3aa: CAISEGLAGSTDTQYF
abundance: -
j_gene: TRBJ2-3
v_gene: TRBV10-3
d_gene: TRBD2

CDR3nt: TGTGCCAGCAGCTTAGGGCCTGGCAAAAATCAGCCCCAGCATTTT
CDR3aa: CASSLGPGKNQPQHF
abundance: -
j_gene: TRBJ1-5
v_gene: TRBV7-8
d_gene: -

CDR3nt: TGTGCCAGCAGCATCTTACAGGGGGCGGCGGAGACCCAGTACTTC
CDR3aa: CASSILQGAAETQYF
abundance: -
j_gene: TRBJ2-5
v_gene: TRBV9
d_gene: TRBD1

CDR3nt: TGCGCCAGCAGCCATGGCGATTCCGGGGCGAAGAACGAGCAGTACTTC
CDR3aa: CASSHGDSGAKNEQYF
abundance: -
j_gene: TRBJ2-7
v_gene: TRBV5-1
d_gene: -

CDR3nt: TGTGCCAGTAGTCTCTCACAGGGGAAGGGCAATCAGCCCCAGCATTTT
CDR3aa: CASSLSQGKGNQPQHF
abundance: -
j_gene: TRBJ1-5
v_gene: TRBV19
d_gene: TRBD1

CDR3nt: TGTGCCACCAGCAGAGGAACAACAGGTTCTGGAAACACCATATATTTT
CDR3aa: CATSRGTTGSGNTIYF
abundance: -
j_gene: TRBJ1-3
v_gene: TRBV15
d_gene: -

CDR3nt: TGTGCTAGTGGTTTGGTACACAACCGGGGCGCGGCTCCCGAAGCTTTCTTT
CDR3aa: CASGLVHNRGAAPEAFF
abundance: -
j_gene: TRBJ1-1
v_gene: TRBV12-5
d_gene: -

CDR3nt: TGTGCCAGCACCTGGGACAGGGTGTACGAGCAGTACTTC
CDR3aa: CASTWDRVYEQYF
abundance: -
j_gene: TRBJ2-7
v_gene: TRBV7-2
d_gene: TRBD1

CDR3nt: TGCGCCAGCAGCTTGTTACCGAACACTGAAGCTTTCTTT
CDR3aa: CASSLLPNTEAFF
abundance: -
j_gene: TRBJ1-1
v_gene: TRBV5-1
d_gene: -

CDR3nt: TGTGCCAGCAGCCCCCGATTCTGGACAGCCTTTAACACTGAAGCTTTCTTT
CDR3aa: CASSPRFWTAFNTEAFF
abundance: -
j_gene: TRBJ1-1
v_gene: TRBV5-6
d_gene: -

CDR3nt: TGTGCCAGCCGCCCGGGACAGGGGTTCCACGAGCAGTACTTC
CDR3aa: CASRPGQGFHEQYF
abundance: -
j_gene: TRBJ2-7
v_gene: TRBV6-1
d_gene: TRBD1

CDR3nt: TGTGCCAGCAGCTTAACGACCCGGGGCGTGAAGTACTTC
CDR3aa: CASSLTTRGVKYF
abundance: few
j_gene: TRBJ2-7
v_gene: TRBV7-3
d_gene: -

CDR3nt: TGTGCCAGCAGCTTAGTCTCCGGGACTACTACAGATACGCAGTATTTT
CDR3aa: CASSLVSGTTTDTQYF
abundance: -
j_gene: TRBJ2-3
v_gene: TRBV7-9
d_gene: TRBD2

CDR3nt: TGCAGCGTCCCGACGGGCCTCCAAACGACCCAGTACTTC
CDR3aa: CSVPTGLQTTQYF
abundance: few
j_gene: TRBJ2-5
v_gene: TRBV29-1
d_gene: -

CDR3nt: TGTGCCAGCAGCTTGGGAGGGGCAACTAATGAAAAACTGTTTTTT
CDR3aa: CASSLGGATNEKLFF
abundance: -
j_gene: TRBJ1-4
v_gene: TRBV5-4
d_gene: -

CDR3nt: TGTGCCAGCAGCTTCGGACAGAACTATGGCTACACCTTC
CDR3aa: CASSFGQNYGYTF
abundance: -
j_gene: TRBJ1-2
v_gene: TRBV6-5
d_gene: -

CDR3nt: TGTGCCAGCAGTTACTCGGGTCAAGAGACCCAGTACTTC
CDR3aa: CASSYSGQETQYF
abundance: -
j_gene: TRBJ2-5
v_gene: TRBV6-5
d_gene: -

CDR3nt: TGTGCCAGCAGCTTGAGATTGAACACTGAAGCTTTCTTT
CDR3aa: CASSLRLNTEAFF
abundance: -
j_gene: TRBJ1-1
v_gene: TRBV11-2
d_gene: -